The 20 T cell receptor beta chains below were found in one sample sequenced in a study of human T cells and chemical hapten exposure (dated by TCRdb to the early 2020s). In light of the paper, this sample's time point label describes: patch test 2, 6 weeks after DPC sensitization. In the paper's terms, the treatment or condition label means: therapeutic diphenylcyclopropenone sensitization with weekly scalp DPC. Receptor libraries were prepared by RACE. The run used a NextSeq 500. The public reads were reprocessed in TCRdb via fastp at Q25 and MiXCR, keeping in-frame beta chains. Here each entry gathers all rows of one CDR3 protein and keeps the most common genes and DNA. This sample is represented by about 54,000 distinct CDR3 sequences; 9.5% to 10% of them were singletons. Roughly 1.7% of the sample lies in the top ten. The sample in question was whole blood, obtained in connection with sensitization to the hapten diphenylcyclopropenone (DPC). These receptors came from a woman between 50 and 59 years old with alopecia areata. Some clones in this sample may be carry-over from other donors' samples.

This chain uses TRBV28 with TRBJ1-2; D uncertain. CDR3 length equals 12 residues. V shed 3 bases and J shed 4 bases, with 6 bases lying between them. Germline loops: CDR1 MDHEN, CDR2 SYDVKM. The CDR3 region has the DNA TGTGCCAGCAGTTTGAGCACCTATGGCTACACCTTC. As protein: CASSLSTYGYTF.

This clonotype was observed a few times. CDR3 nucleotide sequence: TGTGCCAGCAGCCCCCAGGAGGGCACTAATGAAAAACTGTTTTTT. It translates to CASSPQEGTNEKLFF. V and J are TRBV7-9 and TRBJ1-4, with D unclear. Trimming removed 5 bases from V and 2 bases from J, with 12 bases in between. Germline assignment: CDR1 SEHNR and CDR2 FQNEAQ (reference sequence). The CDR3 contains 15 residues.

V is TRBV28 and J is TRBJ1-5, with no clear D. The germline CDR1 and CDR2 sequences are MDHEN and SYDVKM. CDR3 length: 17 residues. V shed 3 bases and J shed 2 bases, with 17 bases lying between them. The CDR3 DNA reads TGTGCCAGCAGTTTCCAGAGGTTCGGCGGCGGCAATCAGCCCCAGCATTTT. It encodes CASSFQRFGGGNQPQHF.

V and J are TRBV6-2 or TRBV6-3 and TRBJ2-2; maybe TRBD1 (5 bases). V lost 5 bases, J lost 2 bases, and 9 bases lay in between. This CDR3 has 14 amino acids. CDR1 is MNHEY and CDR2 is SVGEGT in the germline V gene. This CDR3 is CASSRGGNTGELFF. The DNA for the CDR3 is TGTGCCAGCAGTAGGGGCGGAAACACCGGGGAGCTGTTTTTT.

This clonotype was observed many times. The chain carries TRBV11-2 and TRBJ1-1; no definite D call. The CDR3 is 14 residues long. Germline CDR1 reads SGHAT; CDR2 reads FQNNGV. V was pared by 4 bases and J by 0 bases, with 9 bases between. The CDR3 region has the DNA TGTGCCAGCAGCTCCCCCTTATTGAACACTGAAGCTTTCTTT. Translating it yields CASSSPLLNTEAFF.

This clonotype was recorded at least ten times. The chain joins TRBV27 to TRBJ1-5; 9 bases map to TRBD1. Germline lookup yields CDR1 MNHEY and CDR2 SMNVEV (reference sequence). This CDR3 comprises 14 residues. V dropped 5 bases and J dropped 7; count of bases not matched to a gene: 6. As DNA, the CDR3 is TGTGCCAGCAGTCCCGGGACAGGGAGACAGCCCCAGCATTTT. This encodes CASSPGTGRQPQHF.

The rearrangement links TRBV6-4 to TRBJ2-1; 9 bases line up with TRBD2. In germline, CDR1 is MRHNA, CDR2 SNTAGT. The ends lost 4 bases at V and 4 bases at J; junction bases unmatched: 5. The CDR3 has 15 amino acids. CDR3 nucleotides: TGTGCCAGCAGTGGGGCTAGCGGGGAATACAATGAGCAGTTCTTC. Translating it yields CASSGASGEYNEQFF.

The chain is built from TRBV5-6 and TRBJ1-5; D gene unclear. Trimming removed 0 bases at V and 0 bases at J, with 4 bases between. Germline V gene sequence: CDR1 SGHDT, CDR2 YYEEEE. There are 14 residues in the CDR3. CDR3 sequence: CASSLDGSNQPQHF. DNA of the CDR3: TGTGCCAGCAGCTTGGACGGTAGCAATCAGCCCCAGCATTTT.

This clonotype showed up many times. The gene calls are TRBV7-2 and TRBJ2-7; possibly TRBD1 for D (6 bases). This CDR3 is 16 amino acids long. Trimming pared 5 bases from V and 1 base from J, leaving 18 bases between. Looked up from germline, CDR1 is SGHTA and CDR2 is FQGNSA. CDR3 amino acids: CASSPVSGQGSYEQYF. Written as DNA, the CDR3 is TGTGCCAGCAGCCCGGTTAGTGGGCAGGGGTCCTACGAGCAGTACTTC. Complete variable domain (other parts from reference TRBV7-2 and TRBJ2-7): GAGVSQSPSNKVTEKGKDVELRCDPISGHTALYWYRQSLGQGLEFLIYFQGNSAPDKSGLPSDRFSAERTGGSVSTLTIQRTQQEDSAVYLCASSPVSGQGSYEQYFGPGTRLTVT.

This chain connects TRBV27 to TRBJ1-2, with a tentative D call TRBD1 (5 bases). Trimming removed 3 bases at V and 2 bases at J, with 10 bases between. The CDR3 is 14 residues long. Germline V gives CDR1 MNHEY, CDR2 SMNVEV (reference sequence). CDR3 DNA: TGTGCCAGCAGTTTTAGAAGGGGAAACTATGGCTACACCTTC. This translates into CASSFRRGNYGYTF.

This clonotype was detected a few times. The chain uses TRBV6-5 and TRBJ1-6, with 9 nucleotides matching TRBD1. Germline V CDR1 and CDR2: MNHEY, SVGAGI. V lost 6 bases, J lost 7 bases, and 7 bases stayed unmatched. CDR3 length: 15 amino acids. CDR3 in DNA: TGTGCCAGCAGGAATGACAGGGGGTTCAATTCACCCCTCCACTTT. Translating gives CASRNDRGFNSPLHF.

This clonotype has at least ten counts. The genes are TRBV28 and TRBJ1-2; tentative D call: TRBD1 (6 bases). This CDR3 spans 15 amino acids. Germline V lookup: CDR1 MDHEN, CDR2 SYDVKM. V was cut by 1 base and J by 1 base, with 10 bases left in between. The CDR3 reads CASSLYAGDNYGYTF. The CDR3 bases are TGTGCCAGCAGTTTATATGCAGGGGATAACTATGGCTACACCTTC.

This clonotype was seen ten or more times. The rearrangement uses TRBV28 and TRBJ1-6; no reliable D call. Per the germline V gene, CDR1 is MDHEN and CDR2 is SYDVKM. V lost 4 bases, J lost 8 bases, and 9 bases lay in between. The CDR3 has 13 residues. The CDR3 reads CASSWGGDSPLHF. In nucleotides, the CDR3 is TGTGCCAGCAGTTGGGGAGGTGATTCACCCCTCCACTTT.

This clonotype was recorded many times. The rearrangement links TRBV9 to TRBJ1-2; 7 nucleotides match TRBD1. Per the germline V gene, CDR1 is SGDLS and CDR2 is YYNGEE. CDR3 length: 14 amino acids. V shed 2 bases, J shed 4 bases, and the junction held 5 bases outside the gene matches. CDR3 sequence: CASSVGQPSYGYTF. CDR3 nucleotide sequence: TGTGCCAGCAGCGTGGGACAGCCCTCCTATGGCTACACCTTC.

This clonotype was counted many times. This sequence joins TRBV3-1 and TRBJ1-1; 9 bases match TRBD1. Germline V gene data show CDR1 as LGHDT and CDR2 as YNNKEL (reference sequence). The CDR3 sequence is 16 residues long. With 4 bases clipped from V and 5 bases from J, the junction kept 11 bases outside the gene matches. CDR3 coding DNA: TGTGCCAGCAGCCTTACAGGGGGCGCGAGTCGGACTGAAGCTTTCTTT. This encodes CASSLTGGASRTEAFF.

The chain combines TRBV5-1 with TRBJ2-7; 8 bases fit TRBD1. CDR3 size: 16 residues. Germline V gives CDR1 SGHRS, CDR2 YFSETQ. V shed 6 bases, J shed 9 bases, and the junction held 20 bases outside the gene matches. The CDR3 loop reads CASTTILRDRHRWQYF. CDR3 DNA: TGCGCCAGCACCACCATTCTCCGGGACAGGCACAGGTGGCAGTACTTC.

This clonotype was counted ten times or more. DNA of the CDR3: TGTGCCAGCAGTGGGACAGTCATGAACACTGAAGCTTTCTTT. This codes for CASSGTVMNTEAFF. V usage is TRBV2 and J usage is TRBJ1-1, with a weak D call TRBD1 (6 bases). The length of the CDR3 is 14 residues. Germline CDR1 reads SNHLY; CDR2 reads FYNNEI. V gave up 4 bases and J gave up 0 bases, with 9 bases separating them.

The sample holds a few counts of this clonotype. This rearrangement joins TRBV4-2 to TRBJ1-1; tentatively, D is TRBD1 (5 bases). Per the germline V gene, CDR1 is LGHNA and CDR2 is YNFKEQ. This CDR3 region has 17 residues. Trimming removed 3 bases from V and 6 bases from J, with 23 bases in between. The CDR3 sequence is CASSHTEGKAVISEAFF. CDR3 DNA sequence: TGTGCCAGCAGCCACACCGAGGGGAAGGCGGTGATATCTGAAGCTTTCTTT.

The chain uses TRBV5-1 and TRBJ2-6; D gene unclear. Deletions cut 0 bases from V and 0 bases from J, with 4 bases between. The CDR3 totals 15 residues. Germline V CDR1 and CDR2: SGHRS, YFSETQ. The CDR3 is CASSLADSGANVLTF. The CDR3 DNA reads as TGCGCCAGCAGCTTGGCCGACTCTGGGGCCAACGTCCTGACTTTC.

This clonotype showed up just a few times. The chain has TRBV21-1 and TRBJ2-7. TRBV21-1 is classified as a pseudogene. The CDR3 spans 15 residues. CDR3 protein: CASSSGAGHINEQYF. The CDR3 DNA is TGTGCCAGCAGCTCAGGAGCAGGCCACATTAACGAGCAGTACTTC.